Listed below are T cell receptor beta chains from one sample, sequenced in a study of T cell responses to AZD1222 COVID-19 vaccine. TCRdb's copy holds only in-frame clones and misses some; the assay was immunoSEQ multiplex PCR. In the table there are more than 150,000 clones, around 90% of which are singletons. The sample here was peripheral blood, taken on day 0 of AZD1222 vaccination. Every receptor here comes from an adult in good health. Both conserved end residues are part of each CDR3. D genes are given only for firm matches. Clone size is stated in some rows and not others, as once, few, many or a class when expanded.

TRBV6-5	NA	TRBJ1-2	NA	TGTGCCAGCAGTTACTCGATGGGGCAGGGGATCTATGGCTACACCTTC	CASSYSMGQGIYGYTF
TRBV2	NA	TRBJ1-1	NA	TGTGCCAGCAGCGGGCGTGCCAGGGGAATTCAGTATGAAGCTTTCTTT	CASSGRARGIQYEAFF
TRBV5-1	NA	TRBJ2-3	once	TGCGCCAGCAGGGTCACAGATACGCAGTATTTT	CASRVTDTQYF
TRBV19	NA	TRBJ2-5	once	TGTGCCAGTAGTATAGCAGAGACCCAGTACTTC	CASSIAETQYF
TRBV4-1	NA	TRBJ1-4	NA	TGCGCCAGCAGCCAACTCAGGGGCCAAGAAAAACTGTTTTTT	CASSQLRGQEKLFF
TRBV24-1	NA	TRBJ2-2	NA	TGTGCCACCAGCGAACAGGGTTTTTCGAGAACCGGGGAGCTGTTTTTT	CATSEQGFSRTGELFF
TRBV6-1	TRBD1	TRBJ1-5	NA	TGTGCCAGCAGTGATGATACCGGGACAGACAATCAGCCCCAGCATTTT	CASSDDTGTDNQPQHF
TRBV5-1	NA	TRBJ1-4	NA	TGCGCCAGCAGCTCGCAGGGAAATGAAAAACTGTTTTTT	CASSSQGNEKLFF
TRBV18	NA	TRBJ1-4	NA	TGTGCCAGCTCACCTGCGGGGGCGGGGGCGAATGAAAAACTGTTTTTT	CASSPAGAGANEKLFF
TRBV11-3	TRBD1	TRBJ1-5	NA	TGTGCCAGCAGATTAGACAGGGGAGGTAGCAATCAGCCCCAGCATTTT	CASRLDRGGSNQPQHF
TRBV4-1	NA	TRBJ1-3	NA	TGCGCCAGCAGCCAAGGTCCCTTCTCTGGAAACACCATATATTTT	CASSQGPFSGNTIYF
TRBV5-1	NA	TRBJ2-7	NA	TGCGCCAGCAGCCCGGGGGCTCAGTACGAGCAGTACTTC	CASSPGAQYEQYF
TRBV19	TRBD2	TRBJ2-3	NA	TGTGCCAGTAGTAAATATGTAGCGGGAGGGTCAGATACGCAGTATTTT	CASSKYVAGGSDTQYF
TRBV5-1	TRBD2	TRBJ2-1	NA	TGCGCCAGCAGCCGACTTAGCGGGGAGGGCAATGAGCAGTTCTTC	CASSRLSGEGNEQFF
TRBV5-1	NA	TRBJ2-3	NA	TGCGCCAGCAGCTTGGGTTTCGTGACAAGGACAGATACGCAGTATTTT	CASSLGFVTRTDTQYF
TRBV6-5	TRBD2	TRBJ2-3	NA	TGTGCCAGCAGGGGCAGACTAGCAAAGGCAGATACGCAGTATTTT	CASRGRLAKADTQYF
TRBV28	TRBD2	TRBJ2-2	NA	TGTGCCAGCAGCCACGGGACTAGCGGGGGCCCCAGGGAGCTGTTTTTT	CASSHGTSGGPRELFF
TRBV3-1/TRBV3-2	TRBD1	TRBJ2-5	NA	TGTGCCAGCAGCCAACGGACAGGGGGAAGGGAGACCCAGTACTTC	CASSQRTGGRETQYF
TRBV5-1	NA	TRBJ1-5	NA	TGCGCCAGCAGCTTGGGGGTCGATAGCAATCAGCCCCAGCATTTT	CASSLGVDSNQPQHF
TRBV6-2/TRBV6-3	TRBD2	TRBJ2-2	NA	TGTGCCAGCAGTTACGGGGGGACTACGAACACCGGGGAGCTGTTTTTT	CASSYGGTTNTGELFF
TRBV6-6	NA	TRBJ2-5	NA	TGTGCCAGCAGACAGTCGGGTAGAAGGGAGACCCAGTACTTC	CASRQSGRRETQYF
TRBV27	NA	TRBJ2-7	NA	TGTGCCAGCAGTCAAACAAGGCTGGCCTACGAGCAGTACTTC	CASSQTRLAYEQYF
TRBV11-3	NA	TRBJ1-6	NA	TGTGCCAGCAGCTTAGATTGGGAATCACCCCTCCACTTT	CASSLDWESPLHF
TRBV28	NA	TRBJ1-3	NA	TGTGCCAGCAGTCCCTCCGGGTCTTTAACTGGCACCATATATTTT	CASSPSGSLTGTIYF